Sequencing of this T cell receptor beta chain was carried out in a study of T cell repertoires in cytomegalovirus infection. MiXCR, run by TCRdb on the reads, gives a single entry per CDR3 protein. The profile shows 550,000 to 700,000 distinct CDR3 sequences, roughly 43% of them singletons. CDR3 size: 16 residues. With 5 bases removed from V and 8 bases from J, the gap between germline ends came to 22 bases. Points on this clonotype: What it binds is not known.

This clonotype was sampled from a human donor in good health (CMV status not recorded). Some clones in this sample may be carry-over from other donors' samples. The source material was cultured PBMCs, sampled from culture after CMV antigen stimulation. The rearrangement joins TRBV12-3 or TRBV12-4 to TRBJ2-1; D not certain. The DNA for the CDR3 is TGTGCCAGCAGTCCGAACAGACCCGGGCCCTTGGATGAGCAGTTCTTC. Encoded protein: CASSPNRPGPLDEQFF.